This T cell receptor (beta chain) came from a study of T cells expressing NK-cell markers. Study conclusions and caveats: Leadership of the CD3+CD56-NKG2C+ fraction also belonged to these clonotypes in a handful of donors.

TCR beta libraries carry UMIs added by 5'RACE template switching. TCRdb reprocessed the 5' RACE reads and reports one entry per CDR3 protein, with no DNA. The sample holds some 460,000 distinct CDR3 sequences. To note about this clonotype: Its matching antigen is unknown.

The sequencing sample was made of blood T cells: a sorted CD56 or NKG2C T cell subset, CD4+ or CD8+ T cells, or bulk PBMC T cells (not recorded which). The TCR comes from a woman aged 45-59 years in good health.

CDR3: CASGLVVRGHLYEQYF. The V call is TRBV12-5, the J call TRBJ2-7; TCRdb's D call, TRBD1, is unchecked because there is no DNA. Germline V CDR1 and CDR2: LGHNT, FRNRAP. CDR3 size: 16 residues.